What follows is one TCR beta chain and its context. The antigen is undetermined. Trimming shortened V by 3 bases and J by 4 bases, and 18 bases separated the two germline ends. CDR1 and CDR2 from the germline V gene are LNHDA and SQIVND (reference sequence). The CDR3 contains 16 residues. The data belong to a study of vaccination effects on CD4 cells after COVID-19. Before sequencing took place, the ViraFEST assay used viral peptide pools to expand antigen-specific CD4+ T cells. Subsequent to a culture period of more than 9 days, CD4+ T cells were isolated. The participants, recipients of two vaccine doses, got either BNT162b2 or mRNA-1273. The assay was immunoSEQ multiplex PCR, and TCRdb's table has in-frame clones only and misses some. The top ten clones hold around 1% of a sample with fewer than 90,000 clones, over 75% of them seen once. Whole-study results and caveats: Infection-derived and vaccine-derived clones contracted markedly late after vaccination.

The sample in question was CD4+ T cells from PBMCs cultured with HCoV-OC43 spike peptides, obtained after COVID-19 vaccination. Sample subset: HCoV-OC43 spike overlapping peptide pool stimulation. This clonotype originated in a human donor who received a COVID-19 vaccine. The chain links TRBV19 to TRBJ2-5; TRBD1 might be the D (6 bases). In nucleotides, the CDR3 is TGTGCCAGTAGTATCCAGGTCAGGGGTGAAGGAGAGACCCAGTACTTC. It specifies CASSIQVRGEGETQYF.